This entry is about one T cell receptor beta chain. Its matching antigen is unknown. The source of the sample is a study of T cell clones after liver transplantation. The overall study: Samples came from ITN030ST, which attempted immunosuppression withdrawal within 2 years of liver transplantation.

With 3 bases clipped from V and 6 bases from J, the junction kept 6 bases outside the gene matches. The CDR3 is made up of 15 amino acids. Germline V gives CDR1 SGHAT, CDR2 FQNNGV. The method was immunoSEQ multiplex PCR; TCRdb's version includes in-frame clones alone and lacks a portion of them. Of roughly 19,000 clones listed, nearly 80% are singletons. Study outcomes and limitations: Donor-reactive sequences fell more than third party-reactive ones, suggesting partial deletion.

The TCR originated in a human patient who received a liver transplant. Certain T cells may be donor cells from the graft. The genes are TRBV11-2 and TRBJ2-1, with 9 nucleotides matching TRBD2. The material was CD8+ T cells from blood, obtained roughly 56 months after liver transplant. CDR3 bases: TGTGCCAGCAGCTTCGGGCGCGGGGGGGCCAATGAGCAGTTCTTC. Residues: CASSFGRGGANEQFF.